The 11 T cell receptor beta chains below were found in one sample sequenced in a study of T cell repertoires in cytomegalovirus infection. Antigens for these TCRs are unknown. MiXCR was run by TCRdb on the reads, yielding one entry per CDR3 protein. The sample shows fewer than 1,000,000 distinct CDR3 sequences, roughly 30% of them seen only once. This specimen was cultured CD8+ T cells from PBMCs, taken from culture after CMV antigen stimulation. The receptors were sampled from a human donor in good health (CMV status not recorded). Some clones in this sample may be carry-over from other donors' samples.

This clonotype was detected a few times. In DNA form, the CDR3 reads TGTGCCAGCTCACCAGACAGGGGAGACGGCGGGGAGCTGTTTTTT. This translates into CASSPDRGDGGELFF. The rearrangement joins TRBV18 to TRBJ2-2, with TRBD1 matching over 8 bases. The CDR3 is 15 residues long. Germline values: CDR1 KGHSH, CDR2 LQKENI. Unmatched junction bases numbered 6, after V lost 2 bases and J lost 7 bases.

The chain joins TRBV12-3 or TRBV12-4 to TRBJ2-1; TRBD1 matches at 7 bases. CDR3 length: 14 residues. V trimming: 6 bases; J trimming: 7 bases; junction bases outside the gene matches: 9. For the CDR3, the DNA is TGTGCCAGCAGCCGCTCCCGCAGGGGGAATGAGCAGTTCTTC. Translated: CASSRSRRGNEQFF.

This rearrangement joins TRBV4-3 to TRBJ1-4, with TRBD1 matching over 7 bases. V was pared by 6 bases and J by 4 bases, with 5 bases of the junction left unmatched. This CDR3 contains 14 residues. Germline assignment: CDR1 LGHNA and CDR2 YSLEER. In nucleotides, the CDR3 is TGCGCCAGCAGTAAGGGACAGCTTAATGAAAAACTGTTTTTT. It encodes CASSKGQLNEKLFF.

This clonotype was detected a few times. The chain carries TRBV10-3 and TRBJ2-7, with D perhaps matching TRBD1 (5 bases). V gave up 2 bases and J gave up 6 bases, with 5 bases separating them. CDR1 is ENHRY and CDR2 is SYGVKD in the germline V gene. This CDR3 has 11 residues. CDR3 amino acids: CAISETGEQYF. The CDR3 nucleotides are TGTGCCATCAGTGAGACAGGCGAGCAGTACTTC.

Comments on this clonotype: A much larger clone is a single base away; this may be a read error. The rearrangement uses TRBV6-2 or TRBV6-3 and TRBJ1-5; weak D call: TRBD1 (6 bases). In germline, CDR1 is MNHEY, CDR2 SVGEGT. The V end lost 3 bases, the J end lost 4 bases, and 13 bases lay between the germline ends. The CDR3 contains 15 residues. CDR3 protein: CASSYYREKNQPQHF. Here the CDR3 DNA reads TGTGCCAGCAGTTATTACAGGGAAAAGAATCAGCCCCAGCATTTT.

V is TRBV25-1 and J is TRBJ2-1; 9 bases fit TRBD1. Germline V CDR1 and CDR2: MGHDK, SYGVNS. The V gene end was trimmed by 4 bases and the J gene end by 3 bases; junction bases not matched to a gene: 4. The CDR3 covers 15 residues. CDR3 in DNA: TGTGCCAGCAGTGGGGACAGGGAGAACTACAATGAGCAGTTCTTC. It encodes CASSGDRENYNEQFF.

Only a few counts were recorded for this clonotype. This sequence joins TRBV5-6 and TRBJ1-2; TRBD1 aligns across 8 bases. V was pared by 1 base and J by 4 bases, with 9 bases of the junction left unmatched. CDR1 is SGHDT, CDR2 YYEEEE, per germline. The CDR3 has 16 residues. The CDR3 loop is CASSLTPRQGPYGYTF. As DNA, the CDR3 is TGTGCCAGCAGCTTGACTCCGAGACAGGGGCCCTATGGCTACACCTTC.

The chain joins TRBV6-6 to TRBJ1-2; TRBD1 agrees at 7 bases. The J segment lost 4 bases and the V segment lost 2 bases, leaving 10 bases of the junction unmatched. Per the germline V gene, CDR1 is MNHNY and CDR2 is SVGAGI (reference sequence). The CDR3 consists of 16 residues. The CDR3 DNA is TGTGCCAGCAGTTACGGGGACAGCGAATTGGGCTATGGCTACACCTTC. Residues: CASSYGDSELGYGYTF.

This clonotype was counted between two and nine times. The chain links TRBV6-1 to TRBJ1-3; possible D gene TRBD1, 6 bases. The CDR3 is 16 amino acids. From germline, CDR1 is MNHNS and CDR2 SASEGT. Trimming pared 5 bases from V and 0 bases from J, leaving 14 bases between. The CDR3 spells CASSNLQGSSGNTIYF. The DNA of the CDR3 is TGTGCCAGCAGTAATTTACAGGGATCCTCTGGAAACACCATATATTTT.

This clonotype was seen only a few times. The V gene is TRBV5-6, the J gene TRBJ1-1; D remains unclear. The CDR3 totals 14 residues. Trimming took 4 bases from V and 4 from J, leaving 14 bases between them. Germline loops: CDR1 SGHDT, CDR2 YYEEEE. The CDR3 loop is CASSVPPRGTEAFF. CDR3 bases: TGTGCCAGCAGCGTCCCACCTCGAGGCACTGAAGCTTTCTTT.

Only a few counts were recorded for this clonotype. The chain couples TRBV2 to TRBJ2-3; D uncertain. In germline, CDR1 is SNHLY, CDR2 FYNNEI. Trimming took off 6 bases at V and 4 bases at J, with 14 bases between the two ends. CDR3 size: 14 residues. The CDR3 loop reads CASRGHLGPDTQYF. The CDR3 region has the DNA TGTGCCAGCAGAGGGCACCTTGGTCCAGATACGCAGTATTTT.